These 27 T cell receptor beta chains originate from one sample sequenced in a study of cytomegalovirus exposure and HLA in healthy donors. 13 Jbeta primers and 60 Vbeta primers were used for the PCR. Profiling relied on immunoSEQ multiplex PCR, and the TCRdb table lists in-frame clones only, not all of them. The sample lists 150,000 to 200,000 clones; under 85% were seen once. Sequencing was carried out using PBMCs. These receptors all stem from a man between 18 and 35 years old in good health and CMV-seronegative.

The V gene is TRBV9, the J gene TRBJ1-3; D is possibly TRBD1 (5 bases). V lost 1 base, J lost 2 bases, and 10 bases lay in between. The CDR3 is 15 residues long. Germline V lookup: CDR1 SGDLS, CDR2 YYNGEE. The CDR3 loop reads CASSVQGAPGNTIYF. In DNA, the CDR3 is TGTGCCAGCAGCGTACAGGGTGCCCCTGGAAACACCATATATTTT.

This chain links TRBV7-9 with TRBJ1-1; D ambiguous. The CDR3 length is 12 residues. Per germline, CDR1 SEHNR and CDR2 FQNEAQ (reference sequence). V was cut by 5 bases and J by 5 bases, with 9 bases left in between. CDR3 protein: CASSRVGTEAFF. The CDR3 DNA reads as TGTGCCAGCAGCCGGGTCGGGACTGAAGCTTTCTTT.

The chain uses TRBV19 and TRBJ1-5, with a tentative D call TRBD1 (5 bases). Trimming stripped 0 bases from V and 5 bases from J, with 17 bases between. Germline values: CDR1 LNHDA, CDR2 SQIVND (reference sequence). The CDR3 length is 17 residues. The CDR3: CASSIDLWGGVYQPQHF. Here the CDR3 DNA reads TGTGCCAGTAGTATAGATCTGTGGGGCGGGGTCTATCAGCCCCAGCATTTT.

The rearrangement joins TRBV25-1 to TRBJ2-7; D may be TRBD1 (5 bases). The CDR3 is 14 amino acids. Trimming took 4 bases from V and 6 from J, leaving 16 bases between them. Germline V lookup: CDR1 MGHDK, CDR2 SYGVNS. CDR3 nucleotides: TGTGCCAGCAGTGCTGCAGGGAACGTTCGCGAGCAGTACTTC. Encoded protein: CASSAAGNVREQYF.

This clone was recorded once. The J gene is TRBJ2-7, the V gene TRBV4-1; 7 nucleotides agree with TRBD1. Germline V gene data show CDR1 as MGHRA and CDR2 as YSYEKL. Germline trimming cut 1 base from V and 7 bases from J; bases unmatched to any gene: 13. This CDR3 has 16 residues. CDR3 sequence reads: CASSQGSAGGVWEQYF. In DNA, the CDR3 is TGCGCCAGCAGCCAAGGCTCGGCAGGGGGTGTGTGGGAGCAGTACTTC.

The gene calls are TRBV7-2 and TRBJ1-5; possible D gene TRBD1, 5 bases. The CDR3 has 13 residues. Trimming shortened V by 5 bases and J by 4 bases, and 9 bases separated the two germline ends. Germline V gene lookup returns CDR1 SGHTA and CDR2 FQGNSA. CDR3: CASSAGTNQPQHF. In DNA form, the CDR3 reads TGTGCCAGCAGCGCCGGGACTAATCAGCCCCAGCATTTT. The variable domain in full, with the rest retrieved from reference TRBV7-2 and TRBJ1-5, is GAGVSQSPSNKVTEKGKDVELRCDPISGHTALYWYRQSLGQGLEFLIYFQGNSAPDKSGLPSDRFSAERTGGSVSTLTIQRTQQEDSAVYLCASSAGTNQPQHFGDGTRLSIL.

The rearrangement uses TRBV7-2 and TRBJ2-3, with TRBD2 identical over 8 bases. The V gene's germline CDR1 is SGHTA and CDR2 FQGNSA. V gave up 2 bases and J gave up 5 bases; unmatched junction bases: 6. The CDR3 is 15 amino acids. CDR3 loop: CASSLLQREQDTQYF. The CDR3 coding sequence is TGTGCCAGCAGCTTATTGCAGCGGGAGCAAGATACGCAGTATTTT.

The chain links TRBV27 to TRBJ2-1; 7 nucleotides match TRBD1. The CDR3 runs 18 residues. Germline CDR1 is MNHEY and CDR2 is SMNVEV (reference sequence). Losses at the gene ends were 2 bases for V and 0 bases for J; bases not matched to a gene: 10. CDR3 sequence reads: CASSLARDSRSSYNEQFF. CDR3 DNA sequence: TGTGCCAGCAGTTTAGCCCGGGACAGCAGAAGCTCCTACAATGAGCAGTTCTTC.

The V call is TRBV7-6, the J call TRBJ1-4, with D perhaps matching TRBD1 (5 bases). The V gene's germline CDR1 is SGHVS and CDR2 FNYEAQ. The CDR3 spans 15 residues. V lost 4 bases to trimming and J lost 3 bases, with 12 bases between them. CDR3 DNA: TGTGCCAGCAGCTCGACAGCCAACCCTAATGAAAAACTGTTTTTT. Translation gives CASSSTANPNEKLFF.

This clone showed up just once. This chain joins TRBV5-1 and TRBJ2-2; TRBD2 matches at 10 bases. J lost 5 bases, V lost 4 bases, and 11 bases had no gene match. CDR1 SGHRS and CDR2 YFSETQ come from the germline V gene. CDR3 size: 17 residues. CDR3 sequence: CASSPTLAGITTGELFF. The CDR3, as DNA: TGCGCCAGCAGCCCGACACTAGCGGGAATTACGACCGGGGAGCTGTTTTTT.

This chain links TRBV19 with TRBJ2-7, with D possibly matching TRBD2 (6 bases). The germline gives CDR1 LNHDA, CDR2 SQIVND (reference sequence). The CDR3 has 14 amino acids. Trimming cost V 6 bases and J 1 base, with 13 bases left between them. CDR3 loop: CASSAEGRSYEQYF. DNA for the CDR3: TGTGCCAGTAGCGCCGAGGGGAGGTCCTACGAGCAGTACTTC. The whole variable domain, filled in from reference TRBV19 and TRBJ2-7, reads DGGITQSPKYLFRKEGQNVTLSCEQNLNHDAMYWYRQDPGQGLRLIYYSQIVNDFQKGDIAEGYSVSREKKESFPLTVTSAQKNPTAFYLCASSAEGRSYEQYFGPGTRLTVT.

The CDR3 sequence is CASSGALFAEAFF. CDR3 nucleotide sequence: TGTGCCAGCAGTGGAGCCTTATTTGCTGAAGCTTTCTTT. The chain recombines TRBV2 with TRBJ1-1; D is uncertain. Trimming left V 4 bases short and J 6 bases short, with 12 bases between. The CDR3 has 13 residues. Germline lookup yields CDR1 SNHLY and CDR2 FYNNEI.

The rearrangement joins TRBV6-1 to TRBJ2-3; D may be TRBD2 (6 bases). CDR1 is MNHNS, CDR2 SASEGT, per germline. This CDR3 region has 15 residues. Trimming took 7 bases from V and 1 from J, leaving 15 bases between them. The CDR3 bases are TGTGCCAGCATCCCCGGGGTAGCGGGCACAGATACGCAGTATTTT. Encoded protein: CASIPGVAGTDTQYF.

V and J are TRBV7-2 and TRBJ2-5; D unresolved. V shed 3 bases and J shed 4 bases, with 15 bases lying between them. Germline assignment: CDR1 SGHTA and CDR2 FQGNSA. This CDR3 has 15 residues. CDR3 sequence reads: CASSLYSRGLETQYF. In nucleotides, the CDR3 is TGTGCCAGCAGCTTGTACTCCAGAGGCTTAGAGACCCAGTACTTC.

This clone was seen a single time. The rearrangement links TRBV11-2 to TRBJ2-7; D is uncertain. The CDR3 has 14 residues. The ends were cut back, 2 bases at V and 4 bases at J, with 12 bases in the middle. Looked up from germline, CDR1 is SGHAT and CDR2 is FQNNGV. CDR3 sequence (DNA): TGTGCCAGCAGCTTAATCCCACAGTTATACGAGCAGTACTTC. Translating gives CASSLIPQLYEQYF.

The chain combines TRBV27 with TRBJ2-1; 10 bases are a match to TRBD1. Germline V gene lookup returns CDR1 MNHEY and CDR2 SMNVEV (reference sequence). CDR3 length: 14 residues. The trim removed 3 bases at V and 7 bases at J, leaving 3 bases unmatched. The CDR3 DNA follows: TGTGCCAGCAGTTTCGGGACAGGGGAGAATGAGCAGTTCTTC. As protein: CASSFGTGENEQFF.

Written as DNA, the CDR3 is TGCGCCAGCAGCTTGTACAGGGCATCCGCCGGGGAGCTGTTTTTT. Protein: CASSLYRASAGELFF. This chain links TRBV5-1 with TRBJ2-2, with D maybe TRBD1 (6 bases). With 1 base removed from V and 6 bases from J, the gap between germline ends came to 13 bases. Germline values: CDR1 SGHRS, CDR2 YFSETQ. This CDR3 contains 15 residues.

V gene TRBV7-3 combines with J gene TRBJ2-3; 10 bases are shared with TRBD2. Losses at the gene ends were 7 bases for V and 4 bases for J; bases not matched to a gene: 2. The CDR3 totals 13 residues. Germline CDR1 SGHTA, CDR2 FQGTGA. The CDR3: CASTSGGPDTQYF. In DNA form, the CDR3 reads TGTGCCAGCACTAGCGGGGGACCAGATACGCAGTATTTT.

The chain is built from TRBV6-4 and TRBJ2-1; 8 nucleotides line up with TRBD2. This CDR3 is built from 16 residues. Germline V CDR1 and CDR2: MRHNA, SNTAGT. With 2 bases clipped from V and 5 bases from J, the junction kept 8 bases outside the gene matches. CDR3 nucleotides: TGTGCCAGCAGTGACGGTTTTACTAGCGGACACAATGAGCAGTTCTTC. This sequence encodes CASSDGFTSGHNEQFF.

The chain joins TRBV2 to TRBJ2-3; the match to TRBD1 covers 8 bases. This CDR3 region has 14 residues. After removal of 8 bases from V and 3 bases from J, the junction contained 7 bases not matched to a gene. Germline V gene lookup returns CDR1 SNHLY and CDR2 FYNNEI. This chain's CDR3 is CASLQGDITDTQYF. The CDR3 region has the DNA TGTGCCAGCTTACAGGGGGACATTACAGATACGCAGTATTTT.

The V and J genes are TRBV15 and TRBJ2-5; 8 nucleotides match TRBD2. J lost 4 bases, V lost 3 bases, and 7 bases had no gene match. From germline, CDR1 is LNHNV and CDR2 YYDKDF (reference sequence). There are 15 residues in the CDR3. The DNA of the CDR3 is TGTGCCACCAGCAGGGGGGCGGGAGGAACAGAGACCCAGTACTTC. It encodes CATSRGAGGTETQYF.

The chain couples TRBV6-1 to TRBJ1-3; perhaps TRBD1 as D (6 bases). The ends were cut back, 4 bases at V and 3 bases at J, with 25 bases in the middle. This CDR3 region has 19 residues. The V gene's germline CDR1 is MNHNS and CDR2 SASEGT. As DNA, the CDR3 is TGTGCCAGCAGTGTTCGGTTGACAGGTTGGAGGCTTGATGGAAACACCATATATTTT. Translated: CASSVRLTGWRLDGNTIYF.

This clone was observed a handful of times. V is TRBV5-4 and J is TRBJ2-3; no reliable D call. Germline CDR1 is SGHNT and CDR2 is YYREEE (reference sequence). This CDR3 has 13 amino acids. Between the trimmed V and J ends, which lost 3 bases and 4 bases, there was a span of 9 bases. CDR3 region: CASSSQPADTQYF. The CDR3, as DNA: TGTGCCAGCAGCTCCCAACCAGCAGATACGCAGTATTTT.

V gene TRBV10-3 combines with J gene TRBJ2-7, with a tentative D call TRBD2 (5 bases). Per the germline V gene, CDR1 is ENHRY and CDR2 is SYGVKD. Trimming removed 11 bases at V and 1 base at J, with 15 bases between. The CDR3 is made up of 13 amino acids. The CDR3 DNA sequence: TGTGCCTGTACTAGTATGGGTTCCTACGAGCAGTACTTC. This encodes CACTSMGSYEQYF.

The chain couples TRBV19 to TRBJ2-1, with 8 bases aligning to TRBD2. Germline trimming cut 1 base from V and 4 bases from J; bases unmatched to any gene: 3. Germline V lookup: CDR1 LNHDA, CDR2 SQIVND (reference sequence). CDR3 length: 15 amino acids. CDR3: CASSIAGGLYNEQFF. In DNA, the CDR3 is TGTGCCAGTAGTATAGCGGGGGGGCTTTACAATGAGCAGTTCTTC.

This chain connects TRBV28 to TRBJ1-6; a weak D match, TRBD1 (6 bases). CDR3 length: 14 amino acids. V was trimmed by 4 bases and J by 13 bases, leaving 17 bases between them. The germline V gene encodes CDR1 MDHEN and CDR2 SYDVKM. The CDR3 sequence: CASSSTGSGAPLHF. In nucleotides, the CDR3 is TGTGCCAGCAGTTCTACAGGGAGCGGGGCTCCCCTCCACTTT.

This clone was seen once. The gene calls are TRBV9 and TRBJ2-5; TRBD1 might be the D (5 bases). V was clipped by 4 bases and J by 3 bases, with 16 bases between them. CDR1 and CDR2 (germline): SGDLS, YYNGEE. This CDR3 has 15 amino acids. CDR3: CASSPQPTDKETQYF. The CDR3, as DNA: TGTGCCAGCAGCCCCCAACCGACAGATAAAGAGACCCAGTACTTC.